This T cell receptor (beta chain) was sequenced for a study of blood T cell repertoires in COVID-19. Sequencing used immunoSEQ multiplex PCR; TCRdb keeps in-frame clones, though not all of them. The table lists about 240,000 clones, more than 75% of them singletons. Sequenced material: peripheral blood. The clonotype originates from a woman aged 70 to 79 with active or convalescent COVID-19.

CDR3 sequence: CASSINRGIYEQYF. Written as DNA, the CDR3 is TGTGCCAGCAGCATTAACAGGGGAATCTACGAGCAGTACTTC. The V gene is TRBV14, the J gene TRBJ2-7, with 7 bases fitting TRBD1. CDR1 is SGHDN and CDR2 is FVKESK in the germline V gene. The CDR3 spans 14 residues. The junction had 7 bases not matched to a gene; V was cut back by 5 bases and J by 3 bases.